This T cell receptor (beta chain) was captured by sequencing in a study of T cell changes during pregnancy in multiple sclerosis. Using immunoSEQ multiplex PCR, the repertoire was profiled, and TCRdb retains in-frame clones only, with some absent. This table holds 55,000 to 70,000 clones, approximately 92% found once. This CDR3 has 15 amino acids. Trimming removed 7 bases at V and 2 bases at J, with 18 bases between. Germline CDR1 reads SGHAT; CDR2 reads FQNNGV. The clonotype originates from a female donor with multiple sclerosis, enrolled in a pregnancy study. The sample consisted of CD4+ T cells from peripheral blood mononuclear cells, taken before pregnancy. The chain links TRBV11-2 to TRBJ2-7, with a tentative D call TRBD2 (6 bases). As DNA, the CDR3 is TGTGCCAGCACCCTCTCCGGGGGTAGCACCTACGAGCAGTACTTC. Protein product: CASTLSGGSTYEQYF.